Listed here are 22 T cell receptor beta chains from one sample, sequenced in a study of cytomegalovirus exposure and HLA in healthy donors. Primers: 60 Vbeta forward and 13 Jbeta reverse. Produced via immunoSEQ multiplex PCR; TCRdb's table is partial and in-frame only. The sample comprises nearly 110,000 clones, about four fifths of which are singletons, and approximately 2.6% rests with the top ten. Sequencing used PBMCs. These receptors all stem from a man between 25 and 39 years old in good health and CMV-seropositive.

This chain joins TRBV10-1 and TRBJ2-7, with D perhaps matching TRBD2 (5 bases). V lost 3 bases and J 1 base, leaving 10 bases between the germline ends. Germline CDR1 reads WNHNN; CDR2 reads SYGVQD (reference sequence). The CDR3 extends over 14 amino acids. The CDR3 is CASSEGGPSYEQYF. CDR3 nucleotides: TGCGCCAGCAGTGAAGGCGGGCCTTCCTACGAGCAGTACTTC.

The chain is built from TRBV7-8 and TRBJ1-2; D might be TRBD1 (6 bases). With 4 bases removed from V and 4 bases from J, the gap between germline ends came to 13 bases. CDR1 SGHVS and CDR2 FQNEAQ come from the germline V gene. There are 14 residues in the CDR3. For the CDR3, the DNA is TGTGCCAGCAGCTACGGACAGTTGTTCTATGGCTACACCTTC. Encoded protein: CASSYGQLFYGYTF.

In its sample, this clone was seen once. V usage is TRBV10-3 and J usage is TRBJ1-2; 7 nucleotides line up with TRBD1. V dropped 6 bases and J dropped 1; count of bases not matched to a gene: 17. Germline CDR1 is ENHRY and CDR2 is SYGVKD. CDR3 size: 18 residues. In DNA form, the CDR3 reads TGTGCCATCAGCCGACAGGGAGGCCGCGCTACCCATAACTATGGCTACACCTTC. Amino acid sequence: CAISRQGGRATHNYGYTF.

In this sample, this clone turned up a few times. The J gene is TRBJ1-4, the V gene TRBV10-3, with unresolved D. The V end was cut by 3 bases, the J end by 0 bases, with 11 bases between. The V gene's germline CDR1 is ENHRY and CDR2 SYGVKD. This CDR3 spans 16 amino acids. This CDR3 is CAISDTRLATNEKLFF. CDR3 in DNA: TGTGCCATCAGTGATACCAGACTAGCAACTAATGAAAAACTGTTTTTT.

The rearrangement uses TRBV6-1 and TRBJ2-2; 9 bases agree with TRBD2. Germline CDR1 MNHNS, CDR2 SASEGT. The CDR3 loop spans 16 amino acids. With V trimmed by 2 bases and J by 7 bases, 8 bases remained unmatched. CDR3 sequence reads: CASSEPSGGSGGELFF. CDR3 sequence (DNA): TGTGCCAGCAGTGAACCCAGCGGGGGGAGTGGCGGGGAGCTGTTTTTT.

This clone has a single count. The junction does not match germline at one end; this may be a read error. This rearrangement joins TRBV7-9 to TRBJ2-2; D gene ambiguous. The germline V gene encodes CDR1 SEHNR and CDR2 FQNEAQ (reference sequence). The CDR3 runs to 11 residues. CDR3 DNA: TGTTCCAGCACAAACACCGGGGAGCTGTTTTTT. Translation gives CSSTNTGELFF.

The V and J genes are TRBV25-1 and TRBJ2-1; no clear D gene. V lost 4 bases, J lost 3 bases, and 13 bases lay in between. The CDR3 runs to 15 residues. The V gene's germline CDR1 is MGHDK and CDR2 SYGVNS. The CDR3 here is CASSGQEVHYNEQFF. CDR3 coding DNA: TGTGCCAGCAGTGGCCAGGAAGTCCACTACAATGAGCAGTTCTTC.

As for this clone: This specimen includes other DNA sequences encoding the same CDR3. The V and J genes are TRBV13 and TRBJ1-6, with D possibly TRBD1 on 5 matching bases. The V end was cut by 5 bases, the J end by 9 bases, with 14 bases between. The CDR3 totals 14 residues. The V gene's germline CDR1 is PRHDT and CDR2 FYEKMQ (reference sequence). The CDR3 DNA reads as TGTGCCAGCAGCCTCGAAAGGGGTGGTTCACCCCTCCACTTT. Protein product: CASSLERGGSPLHF.

The V call is TRBV19, the J call TRBJ2-1; D might be TRBD2 (6 bases). CDR3 length: 16 amino acids. V was shortened by 4 bases and J by 2 bases, with 15 bases between the two germline ends. The V gene's germline CDR1 is LNHDA and CDR2 SQIVND (reference sequence). The CDR3: CASSTRGGTTYNEQFF. The CDR3 region has the DNA TGTGCCAGTAGTACGCGTGGGGGGACGACCTACAATGAGCAGTTCTTC.

The V call is TRBV5-1, the J call TRBJ1-4; D may be TRBD1 (5 bases). CDR3 length: 15 amino acids. CDR1 and CDR2 (germline): SGHRS, YFSETQ. The V end lost 0 bases, the J end lost 4 bases, and 10 bases lay between the germline ends. The CDR3 is CASSLAVGVNEKLFF. Written as DNA, the CDR3 is TGCGCCAGCAGCTTGGCCGTAGGGGTTAATGAAAAACTGTTTTTT.

This clone was observed a single time. The chain uses TRBV30 and TRBJ2-7; 12 bases agree with TRBD2. The CDR3 extends over 14 amino acids. CDR1 GTSNPN and CDR2 SVGIG come from the germline V gene (reference sequence). Trimming at V came to 2 bases and at J to 6 bases, leaving 5 bases not matched to a gene. The CDR3 sequence is CAWSLLAGGPEQYF. Here the CDR3 DNA reads TGTGCCTGGAGTCTGCTAGCGGGGGGGCCCGAGCAGTACTTC.

The chain links TRBV19 to TRBJ1-2; D uncertain. With 4 bases removed from V and 4 bases from J, the gap between germline ends came to 10 bases. The CDR3 covers 13 residues. From germline, CDR1 is LNHDA and CDR2 SQIVND (reference sequence). The CDR3 nucleotides read TGTGCCAGTAGTAAAAAACAGCCCTATGGCTACACCTTC. This codes for CASSKKQPYGYTF.

The V and J genes are TRBV19 and TRBJ1-2; D is unresolved. V was pared by 0 bases and J by 5 bases, with 10 bases between. Germline CDR1 LNHDA, CDR2 SQIVND (reference sequence). CDR3 length equals 14 residues. The CDR3, as DNA: TGTGCCAGTAGTATAGAAGAGGGCCCTTATGGCTACACCTTC. Residues: CASSIEEGPYGYTF.

V usage is TRBV18 and J usage is TRBJ1-2, with a possible D match to TRBD1 (5 bases). Deletions cut 3 bases from V and 6 bases from J, with 14 bases between. The germline CDR1 and CDR2 sequences are KGHSH and LQKENI. This CDR3 is 14 amino acids long. The CDR3 region is CASSPKGAGNGYTF. The CDR3 DNA reads TGTGCCAGCTCACCGAAAGGGGCAGGGAATGGCTACACCTTC.

The chain is built from TRBV7-3 and TRBJ1-6, with D possibly being TRBD1 (6 bases). This CDR3 has 14 residues. V lost 5 bases and J 7 bases, leaving 12 bases between the germline ends. The germline V gene has CDR1 SGHTA and CDR2 FQGTGA. The CDR3 DNA reads as TGTGCCAGCAGCGCCACAGGGAACAATTCACCCCTCCACTTT. Translated: CASSATGNNSPLHF.

V usage is TRBV6-1 and J usage is TRBJ1-1, with 9 bases that match TRBD1. There are 14 residues in the CDR3. The germline V gene has CDR1 MNHNS and CDR2 SASEGT. V shed 7 bases and J 2 bases; nucleotides not matched to a gene: 5. CDR3 in DNA: TGTGCCAGCACCCCACAGGGGGCAAACACTGAAGCTTTCTTT. Its translation is CASTPQGANTEAFF.

This chain connects TRBV18 to TRBJ2-2; 8 positions match TRBD1. With V trimmed by 4 bases and J by 3 bases, 7 bases remained unmatched. CDR1 is KGHSH and CDR2 is LQKENI in the germline V gene. This CDR3 has 16 amino acids. The CDR3 loop is CASSQLTGGYTGELFF. The CDR3 DNA sequence: TGTGCCAGCTCACAACTAACAGGGGGATACACCGGGGAGCTGTTTTTT.

This chain joins TRBV5-1 and TRBJ2-5, with 12 bases matching TRBD2. The CDR3 runs 15 residues. Germline V gene lookup returns CDR1 SGHRS and CDR2 YFSETQ. Germline trimming cut 4 bases from V and 5 bases from J; bases unmatched to any gene: 6. In DNA form, the CDR3 reads TGCGCCAGCAGCCCTTCACTAGCGGGGGGTGAGACCCAGTACTTC. It is translated as CASSPSLAGGETQYF.

This clone was seen more than once but under ten times. The chain joins TRBV6-4 to TRBJ1-1; D remains ambiguous. Deletions cut 4 bases from V and 8 bases from J, with 8 bases between. Germline-derived CDR1 and CDR2 are MRHNA and SNTAGT. CDR3 size: 11 residues. The CDR3 nucleotides read TGTGCCAGCAGTGCCCCCCGGGAAGCTTTCTTT. Its translation: CASSAPREAFF.

The chain uses TRBV5-1 and TRBJ1-1; 8 bases agree with TRBD1. CDR3 length: 14 amino acids. V lost 3 bases to trimming and J lost 4 bases; unmatched junction nucleotides: 5. The germline V gene encodes CDR1 SGHRS and CDR2 YFSETQ. CDR3 nucleotide sequence: TGCGCCAGCAGCTCCTCACAGGGGGGCACTGAAGCTTTCTTT. Its translation: CASSSSQGGTEAFF.

The chain employs TRBV18 and TRBJ1-3; no reliable D call. Trimming left V 0 bases short and J 0 bases short, with 12 bases between. The CDR3 has 17 amino acids. Germline lookup yields CDR1 KGHSH and CDR2 LQKENI. This CDR3 reads CASSPPLVPSSGNTIYF. CDR3 coding DNA: TGTGCCAGCTCACCACCGTTAGTTCCAAGCTCTGGAAACACCATATATTTT.

The chain links TRBV5-1 to TRBJ1-1, with 8 bases identical to TRBD1. Germline CDR1 SGHRS, CDR2 YFSETQ. The CDR3 has 15 residues. Germline trimming cut 5 bases from V and 1 base from J; bases unmatched to any gene: 7. The CDR3 spells CASRRAGTGNTEAFF. DNA for the CDR3: TGCGCCAGCAGGCGGGCCGGGACAGGGAACACTGAAGCTTTCTTT.